The 9 T cell receptor beta chains below come from one sample, sequenced in a study of T-cell memory formation after mild COVID-19. MiXCR, run by TCRdb on the 5' RACE reads, gives a single entry per CDR3 protein. Among roughly 170,000 distinct CDR3 sequences listed, under 20% were seen once. The sample taken for sequencing was PBMCs or a T cell subset sorted from them (not recorded which). The receptors stem from a man between 18 and 35 years old who had mild COVID-19 (a few samples of this study predate the infection). Cell type and time point are not known.

In this sample, this clonotype turned up a few times. The V and J genes are TRBV28 and TRBJ2-7, with D perhaps given as TRBD1 or TRBD2 (5 bases each). With 9 bases removed from V and 4 bases from J, the gap between germline ends came to 13 bases. CDR3 size: 12 residues. CDR1 MDHEN and CDR2 SYDVKM come from the germline V gene. The DNA of the CDR3 is TGTGCCAGTTCTTGGGGGTTATACGAGCAGTACTTC. This codes for CASSWGLYEQYF.

This clonotype was observed a handful of times. The rearrangement links TRBV6-6 to TRBJ1-5; the D is unclear. The germline gives CDR1 MNHNY, CDR2 SVGAGI (reference sequence). This CDR3 is 12 amino acids long. V dropped 5 bases and J dropped 11 bases, with 13 bases sitting between them. This chain's CDR3 is CASSPLGLAQHF. The CDR3 DNA reads TGTGCCAGCAGTCCGTTAGGACTAGCCCAGCATTTT.

The chain recombines TRBV28 with TRBJ1-2; TRBD1 might be the D (5 bases). Trimming pared 6 bases from V and 8 bases from J, leaving 16 bases between. Germline-derived CDR1 and CDR2 are MDHEN and SYDVKM. The CDR3 is made up of 13 amino acids. The CDR3 reads CASRRGVTRGYTF. DNA of the CDR3: TGTGCCAGCAGGCGAGGGGTCACCCGGGGCTACACCTTC.

This clonotype was observed a few times. The V gene is TRBV3-1, the J gene TRBJ2-3; a possible D gene is TRBD2 (7 bases). V dropped 0 bases and J dropped 2 bases, with 21 bases sitting between them. Looked up from germline, CDR1 is LGHDT and CDR2 is YNNKEL (reference sequence). The CDR3 is 19 amino acids. CDR3 sequence reads: CASSQERGFAGAVTDTQYF. The DNA for the CDR3 is TGTGCCAGCAGCCAAGAAAGAGGCTTTGCGGGGGCTGTCACAGATACGCAGTATTTT.

The rearrangement joins TRBV20-1 to TRBJ2-5; D possibly corresponds to TRBD2 (7 bases). V was trimmed by 5 bases and J by 4 bases, leaving 26 bases between them. The CDR3 contains 17 residues. The germline V gene encodes CDR1 DFQATT and CDR2 SNEGSKA (reference sequence). The CDR3 DNA sequence: TGCAGTGCTCCGCTCCGTAGACTAGCAGGGGTAGCAGAGACCCAGTACTTC. Translation: CSAPLRRLAGVAETQYF.

The V call is TRBV12-3 or TRBV12-4, the J call TRBJ1-1; D is unresolved. The CDR3 spans 15 residues. V lost 8 bases and J 0 bases, leaving 16 bases between the germline ends. CDR3 loop: CASGGPDGLNTEAFF. CDR3 DNA: TGTGCCAGCGGCGGACCGGACGGACTGAACACTGAAGCTTTCTTT.

The chain combines TRBV5-6 with TRBJ1-1; D is unclear. Germline V CDR1 and CDR2: SGHDT, YYEEEE. Trimming shortened V by 2 bases and J by 4 bases, and 6 bases separated the two germline ends. This CDR3 spans 12 amino acids. CDR3 nucleotide sequence: TGTGCCAGCAGCTTTATGGTCACTGAAGCTTTCTTT. This codes for CASSFMVTEAFF.

The J gene is TRBJ2-1, the V gene TRBV18, with TRBD2 matching 15 bases. With 3 bases clipped from V and 4 bases from J, the junction kept 10 bases outside the gene matches. The length of the CDR3 is 19 residues. Germline CDR1 reads KGHSH; CDR2 reads LQKENI. In DNA, the CDR3 is TGTGCCAGCTCACCTCTTGGACTAGCGGGGGGGCCTTTATACAATGAGCAGTTCTTC. This sequence encodes CASSPLGLAGGPLYNEQFF.

This clonotype came up many times. This sequence joins TRBV5-1 and TRBJ2-3, with D maybe TRBD1 (6 bases). In germline, CDR1 is SGHRS, CDR2 YFSETQ. This CDR3 has 14 amino acids. Trimming shortened V by 4 bases and J by 1 base, and 10 bases separated the two germline ends. The CDR3 nucleotides are TGCGCCAGCAGCCCGAGGACAGGCACAGATACGCAGTATTTT. Amino acid sequence: CASSPRTGTDTQYF.